This TCR beta chain was recovered during a study of T cell repertoires in cytomegalovirus infection (dated by TCRdb to the late 2010s). At the level of the whole study: Peptide stimulations targeted recently identified HLA-C-restricted CMV epitopes, whose presentation resists viral immunomodulation, together with well-studied HLA-B-restricted epitopes. Because public TCR beta signatures pointed to carriage of CMV infection together with the matching HLA type, the HLA type of each donor mattered for the analysis.

Sequencing relied on an Illumina HiSeq 1500. TCRdb took the public reads, trimmed them with fastp at Q25, ran MiXCR for clone calling and kept in-frame beta chains. Under each unique CDR3 protein, matching rows form one entry showing the most common genes and DNA. Within this sample are roughly 80,000 distinct CDR3 sequences, with more than 20% of them counted one time only. The ten largest clones represent 50% of the sample. The sample's treatment or condition label is to be understood as: in vitro stimulation with specific CMV peptide epitopes to enrich CMV-specific T cells. Worth noting for this clonotype: The clone's antigen remains unknown. No base qualities exist here, and no much larger clone lies one base off it.

The CDR3 holds 16 amino acids from the cysteine to the phenylalanine. Of all the DNA, just the CDR3 is kept, 48 bases in frame from base 1. The junction shows trimming of 7 bases on V and 4 bases on J, plus 17 bases between the germline ends. CDR1 and CDR2 are read off the germline V gene (reference sequence) as LNHDA and SQIVND. Study-wide findings and limitations: In the ex vivo response, HLA-C-restricted CMV-specific TCR beta clonotypes were dominant, and in two of eight donors the single most frequent clonotype came from this HLA-C-restricted group. Carriers of CMV infection plus the relevant HLA type were discriminated by the cumulative frequency of public TCR beta family members in the study cohort and in an independent roughly 370-donor cohort.

Recombination joined TRBV19 with TRBJ1-6; matching of 6 bases hints at TRBD1 as the D gene. Sequenced material: CD8+ T cells from cultured PBMCs, taken from culture after CMV antigen stimulation. The TCR originated in a human donor in good health (CMV status not recorded). Some clones in this sample may be carry-over from other donors' samples. The CDR3 protein: CASNRADSRYNSPLHF. The DNA sequence is as follows: TGTGCCAGTAACCGGGCGGACAGCCGGTATAATTCACCCCTCCACTTT.